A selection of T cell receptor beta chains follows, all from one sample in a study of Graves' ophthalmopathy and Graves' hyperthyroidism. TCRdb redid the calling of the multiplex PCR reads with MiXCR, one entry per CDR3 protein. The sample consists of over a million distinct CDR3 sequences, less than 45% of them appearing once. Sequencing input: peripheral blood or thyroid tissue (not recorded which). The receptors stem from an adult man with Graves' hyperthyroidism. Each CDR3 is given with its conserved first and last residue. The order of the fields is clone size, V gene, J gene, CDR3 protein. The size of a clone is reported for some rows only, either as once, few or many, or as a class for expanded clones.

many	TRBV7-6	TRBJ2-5	CASSLQRTPWETQYF
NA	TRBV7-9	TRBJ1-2	CASSSFRGALYGYTF
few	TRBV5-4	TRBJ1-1	CASSLQGRTTEAFF
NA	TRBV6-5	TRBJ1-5	CASSPQGANQPQHF
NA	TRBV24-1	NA	CATSREGSENIQYF
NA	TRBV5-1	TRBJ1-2	CASSPTTDNYGYTF
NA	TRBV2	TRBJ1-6	CASSLAGESPLHF
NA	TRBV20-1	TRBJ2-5	CSYVGREETQYF
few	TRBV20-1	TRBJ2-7	CSARTSGGFYEQYF
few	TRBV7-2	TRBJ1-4	CASSDGTGAGEKLFF
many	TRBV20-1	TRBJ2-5	CSARDSNSETQYF
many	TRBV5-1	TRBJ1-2	CASRLETGHGYTF
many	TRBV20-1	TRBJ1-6	CSASAGYNSPLHF
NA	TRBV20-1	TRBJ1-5	CSARDLRTGTNQPQHF
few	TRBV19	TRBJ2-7	CASSIGTSASYEQYF
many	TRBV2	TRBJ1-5	CASRQTGERQPQHF
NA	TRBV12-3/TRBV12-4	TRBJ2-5	CASSSGLPAPAETQYF
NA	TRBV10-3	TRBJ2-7	CASRRIDEQYF
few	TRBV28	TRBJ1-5	CASMLRAGQPQHF
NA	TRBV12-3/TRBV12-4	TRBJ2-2	CASSFASPGTGELFF
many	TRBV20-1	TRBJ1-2	CSADRGEGGYTF
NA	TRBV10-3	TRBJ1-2	CAISDIVNYGYTF
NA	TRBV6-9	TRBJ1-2	CASSYPGDHGYTF